These T cell receptor beta chains were read from a single sample in a study of T cell repertoires in cytomegalovirus infection. Each CDR3 protein gets one entry after TCRdb re-called the reads with MiXCR. The sample consists of just under 550,000 distinct CDR3 sequences, approximately 25% of them appearing once. Sequencing was carried out using PBMCs. The receptors derive from a human donor in good health (CMV status not recorded). Some clones in this sample may be carry-over from other donors' samples. CDR3s include the opening cysteine and the closing phenylalanine or tryptophan. D genes are given only for firm matches. Clone size appears in some rows only: once, few, many, or a class for an expanded clone.

J gene	V gene	clone size	CDR3 length	D gene	CDR3 protein	CDR3 DNA
TRBJ2-2	TRBV7-8	many	16	TRBD1	CASSPGTGGHTGELFF	TGTGCCAGCAGCCCAGGGACAGGGGGCCACACCGGGGAGCTGTTTTTT
TRBJ1-4	TRBV5-1	.	14	TRBD1	CASGTGGGGEKLFF	TGCGCCAGCGGCACAGGGGGAGGAGGCGAAAAACTGTTTTTT
TRBJ1-2	TRBV9	.	15	.	CASSEIPTALDGYTF	TGTGCCAGCAGCGAGATCCCGACGGCTCTAGATGGCTACACCTTC
TRBJ2-1	TRBV7-9	many	17	TRBD2	CASSLAQSSGSYNEQFF	TGTGCCAGCAGCTTAGCGCAGAGTAGCGGGTCCTACAATGAGCAGTTCTTC
TRBJ2-7	TRBV15	.	15	TRBD2	CATSRDLTSGTEQYF	TGTGCCACCAGCAGAGACTTGACTAGCGGGACCGAGCAGTACTTC
TRBJ2-1	TRBV7-8	.	15	.	CASSPSGEGHNEQFF	TGTGCCAGCAGCCCATCAGGGGAGGGCCACAATGAGCAGTTCTTC
TRBJ2-1	TRBV29-1	few	15	TRBD2	CSAQPRLAPGNEQFF	TGCAGCGCCCAACCTCGACTAGCGCCAGGGAATGAGCAGTTCTTC
TRBJ2-7	TRBV6-2/TRBV6-3	few	12	.	CASRLDRYEQYF	TGTGCCAGCAGACTAGATCGGTACGAGCAGTACTTC
TRBJ2-7	TRBV6-2/TRBV6-3	.	13	.	CASSAQARAAQHF	TGTGCCAGCAGTGCCCAAGCAAGAGCTGCACAACACTTC
TRBJ2-1	TRBV6-2/TRBV6-3	.	12	.	CGSGQTYNEQFF	TGTGGATCAGGACAAACCTACAATGAGCAGTTCTTC
TRBJ2-3	TRBV2	few	15	TRBD1	CASTGQGYSTDTQYF	TGTGCTAGCACCGGACAGGGGTATAGCACAGATACGCAGTATTTT
TRBJ1-2	TRBV12-3/TRBV12-4	.	13	.	CASSWDVIYGYTF	TGTGCCAGCAGTTGGGACGTTATCTATGGCTACACCTTC
TRBJ1-1	TRBV7-6	.	15	.	CASSIGAESNTEAFF	TGTGCCAGCAGCATAGGGGCAGAATCGAACACTGAAGCTTTCTTT
TRBJ2-1	TRBV7-3	few	14	.	CASSLSGTVNEQFF	TGTGCCAGCAGCTTAAGTGGAACAGTCAATGAGCAGTTCTTC
TRBJ2-1	TRBV5-5	.	15	TRBD1	CASSPGQGGRNEQFF	TGTGCCAGCAGCCCGGGACAGGGAGGAAGAAATGAGCAGTTCTTC
TRBJ2-3	TRBV7-2	.	17	TRBD2	CASSLITGSGGRDTQYF	TGTGCCAGCAGCTTAATCACAGGGAGCGGGGGACGGGATACGCAGTATTTT
TRBJ2-2	TRBV11-2	.	13	.	CASSFTGGGELFF	TGTGCCAGCAGCTTTACAGGTGGCGGGGAGCTGTTTTTT
TRBJ2-2	TRBV20-1	.	15	.	CSARPPGGNTGELFF	TGCAGTGCTAGACCCCCCGGCGGGAACACCGGGGAGCTGTTTTTT
TRBJ2-5	TRBV5-1	few	17	.	CASSFAGKAPSQETQYF	TGCGCCAGCAGCTTTGCCGGGAAGGCCCCCTCCCAAGAGACCCAGTACTTC
TRBJ2-1	TRBV7-9	many	13	TRBD1	CASSLGQGNEQFF	TGTGCCAGCAGCTTAGGACAGGGTAACGAGCAGTTCTTC
TRBJ1-2	TRBV12-3/TRBV12-4	many	12	.	CASSSGTYGYTF	TGTGCCAGCAGTTCGGGGACCTATGGCTACACCTTC
TRBJ2-1	TRBV7-8	few	18	TRBD2	CASSSLGGMAGGPNEQFF	TGTGCCAGCAGCTCCTTGGGGGGCATGGCGGGAGGGCCCAATGAGCAGTTCTTC
TRBJ2-7	TRBV7-4	few	13	.	CASSQDSTYEQYF	TGTGCCAGCAGCCAAGACAGTACCTACGAGCAGTACTTC
TRBJ1-2	TRBV29-1	.	11	.	CSGGTDYGYTF	TGCAGCGGGGGAACAGACTATGGCTACACCTTC
TRBJ1-1	TRBV7-2	many	13	TRBD1	CASSTNWDRQAFF	TGTGCCAGCAGCACAAATTGGGACAGACAAGCTTTCTTT
TRBJ2-7	TRBV20-1	few	14	TRBD2	CSAAEAGTSYEQYF	TGCAGTGCGGCGGAAGCGGGGACCTCCTACGAGCAGTACTTC
TRBJ2-3	TRBV19	.	14	.	CASSPRATPDTQYF	TGTGCCAGTAGTCCGCGTGCTACTCCAGATACGCAGTATTTT
TRBJ2-3	TRBV20-1	.	13	TRBD2	CSELAGVSDTQYF	TGCAGTGAATTGGCGGGAGTATCGGATACGCAGTATTTT
TRBJ1-3	TRBV4-3	few	16	.	CASSQDSSFSGNTIYF	TGCGCCAGCAGCCAAGACAGTTCATTCTCTGGAAACACCATATATTTT
TRBJ2-3	TRBV6-5	.	14	.	CASSYSIGVDTQYF	TGTGCCAGCAGTTACTCGATTGGCGTGGATACGCAGTATTTT
TRBJ1-4	TRBV6-5	few	13	TRBD1	CASKRTGHEKLFF	TGTGCCAGCAAACGGACAGGGCATGAAAAACTGTTTTTT
TRBJ2-2	TRBV12-3/TRBV12-4	.	14	.	CASSSAGNTGELFF	TGTGCCAGCAGTTCGGCAGGCAACACCGGGGAGCTGTTTTTT
TRBJ2-1	TRBV7-3	.	14	.	CASSLIGARVEQFF	TGTGCCAGCAGCTTAATTGGCGCTAGGGTTGAGCAGTTCTTC
TRBJ2-3	TRBV3-1	few	15	TRBD2	CASSHSGSGEDTQYF	TGTGCCAGCAGCCATAGCGGGAGCGGCGAAGATACGCAGTATTTT
TRBJ1-1	TRBV5-1	.	15	.	CASSLTGLLDTEAFF	TGCGCCAGCAGCTTGACTGGGCTTTTGGATACTGAAGCTTTCTTT
TRBJ1-3	TRBV20-1	.	13	.	CSAGGGIGNTIYF	TGCAGTGCCGGGGGAGGGATAGGAAACACCATATATTTT
TRBJ2-2	TRBV20-1	.	11	.	CSAKGTGELFF	TGCAGTGCTAAGGGGACCGGGGAGCTGTTTTTT